This TCR beta chain was recorded in a study of cytomegalovirus exposure and HLA in healthy donors. Study in general: Out of several hundred genotyped donors, 81% belonged to the Caucasian-associated ancestry cluster. Study observations and caveats: The authors later found HLA-associated TCR beta chains more clonally expanded than equally common others. The availability of immune exposure information extended only to CMV serostatus. Researchers reported in a later analysis that common viral pathogens appeared linked to several top clusters.

The PCR contained 60 Vbeta and 13 Jbeta primers. Here immunoSEQ multiplex PCR was the method, and the copy in TCRdb shows in-frame clones only, minus some. The sample records some 70,000 clones, 65% to 70% being singletons. Germline lookup yields CDR1 SGHVS and CDR2 FQNEAQ. After removal of 4 bases from V and 0 bases from J, the junction contained 11 bases not matched to a gene. The CDR3 is 18 residues long. Concerning this clone: As yet, its antigen is unknown.

The sample comprised PBMCs. This TCR was sampled from a male donor in good health and CMV-seropositive. The J gene is TRBJ1-4, the V gene TRBV7-8, with 7 bases aligning to TRBD1. This chain's CDR3 is CASSYRDSSFATNEKLFF. As DNA, the CDR3 is TGTGCCAGCAGCTACCGGGACAGTTCTTTTGCAACTAATGAAAAACTGTTTTTT. The whole variable domain, remainder taken from reference TRBV7-8 and TRBJ1-4, is GAGVSQSPRYKVAKRGQDVALRCDPISGHVSLFWYQQALGQGPEFLTYFQNEAQLDKSGLPSDRFFAERPEGSVSTLKIQRTQQEDSAVYLCASSYRDSSFATNEKLFFGSGTQLSVL.